This TCR beta chain was identified in a study of blood T cells in healthy people across ages. Whole-study results and caveats: Unsorted PBMCs prevented conclusive naive versus antigen-experienced comparison. TCR beta diversity correlated strongly with naive T cell percentage.

Together with a sample-barcoded 5' primer, a J-beta primer mix was included in a second PCR lasting about 7 to 11 cycles. TCRdb itself ran the 5' RACE reads through MiXCR, one entry per CDR3 protein. Among about 1,400,000 distinct CDR3 sequences listed, around two fifths were seen once. V was clipped by 5 bases and J by 5 bases, with 18 bases between them. Germline CDR1 reads SGHAT; CDR2 reads FQNNGV. The length of the CDR3 is 15 residues. Peripheral blood, roughly 9.3 milliliters per donor, was collected. Notes on this clonotype: Its antigen is undetermined.

The sequencing sample was made of blood. This chain links TRBV11-2 with TRBJ1-1, with a possible D match to TRBD1 (5 bases). The source of this sequence is a young woman in good health. The CDR3 is CASSPTGSLRTEAFF. CDR3 bases: TGTGCCAGCAGCCCCACAGGCAGCCTGCGTACTGAAGCTTTCTTT.